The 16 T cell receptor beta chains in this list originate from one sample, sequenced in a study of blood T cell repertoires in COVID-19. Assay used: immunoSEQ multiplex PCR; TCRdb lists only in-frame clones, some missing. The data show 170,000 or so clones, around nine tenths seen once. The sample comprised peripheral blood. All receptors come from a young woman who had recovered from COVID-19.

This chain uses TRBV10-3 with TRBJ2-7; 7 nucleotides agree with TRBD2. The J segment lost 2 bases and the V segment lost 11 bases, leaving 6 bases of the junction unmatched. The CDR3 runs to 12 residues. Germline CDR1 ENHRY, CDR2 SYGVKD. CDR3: CAAGTKAYEQYF. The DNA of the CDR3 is TGTGCCGCCGGGACTAAAGCCTACGAGCAGTACTTC.

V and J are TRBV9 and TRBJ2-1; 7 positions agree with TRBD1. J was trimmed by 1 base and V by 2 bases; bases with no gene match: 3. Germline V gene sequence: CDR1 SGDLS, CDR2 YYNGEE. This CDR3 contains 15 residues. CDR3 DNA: TGTGCCAGCAGCGTCCGGGACAGTTCCTACAATGAGCAGTTCTTC. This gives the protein CASSVRDSSYNEQFF.

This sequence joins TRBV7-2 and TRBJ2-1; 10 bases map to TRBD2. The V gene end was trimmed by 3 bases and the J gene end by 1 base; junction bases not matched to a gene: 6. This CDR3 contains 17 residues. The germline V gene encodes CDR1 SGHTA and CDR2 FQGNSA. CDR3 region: CASSFRASGSSYNEQFF. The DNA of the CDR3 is TGTGCCAGCAGCTTTAGAGCTAGCGGGAGTTCCTACAATGAGCAGTTCTTC.

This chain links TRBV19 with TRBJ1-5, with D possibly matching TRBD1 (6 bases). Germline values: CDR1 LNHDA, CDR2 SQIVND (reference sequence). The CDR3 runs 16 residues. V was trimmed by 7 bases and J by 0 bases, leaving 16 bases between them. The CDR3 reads CASTPRGGYSNQPQHF. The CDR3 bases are TGTGCCAGTACTCCGAGGGGGGGCTATAGCAATCAGCCCCAGCATTTT. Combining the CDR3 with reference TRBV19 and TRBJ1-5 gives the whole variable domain DGGITQSPKYLFRKEGQNVTLSCEQNLNHDAMYWYRQDPGQGLRLIYYSQIVNDFQKGDIAEGYSVSREKKESFPLTVTSAQKNPTAFYLCASTPRGGYSNQPQHFGDGTRLSIL.

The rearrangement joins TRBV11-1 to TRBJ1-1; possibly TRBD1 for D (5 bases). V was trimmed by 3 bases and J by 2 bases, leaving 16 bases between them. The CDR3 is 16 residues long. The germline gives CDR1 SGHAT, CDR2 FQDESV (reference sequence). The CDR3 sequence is CASSLGRLGTNTEAFF. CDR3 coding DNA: TGTGCCAGCAGCTTGGGGCGATTGGGAACTAACACTGAAGCTTTCTTT.

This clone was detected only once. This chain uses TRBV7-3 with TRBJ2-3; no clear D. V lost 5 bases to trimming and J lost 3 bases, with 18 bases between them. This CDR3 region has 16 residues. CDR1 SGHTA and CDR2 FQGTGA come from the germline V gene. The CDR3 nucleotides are TGTGCCAGCAGCCCCTCGAGAGGTTCGCAGACAGATACGCAGTATTTT. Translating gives CASSPSRGSQTDTQYF.

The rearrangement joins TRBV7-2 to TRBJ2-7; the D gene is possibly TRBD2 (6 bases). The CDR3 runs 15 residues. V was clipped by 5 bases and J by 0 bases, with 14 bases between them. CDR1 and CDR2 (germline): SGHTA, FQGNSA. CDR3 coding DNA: TGTGCCAGCAGCCTAGGGACTCACAGCTCCTACGAGCAGTACTTC. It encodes CASSLGTHSSYEQYF.

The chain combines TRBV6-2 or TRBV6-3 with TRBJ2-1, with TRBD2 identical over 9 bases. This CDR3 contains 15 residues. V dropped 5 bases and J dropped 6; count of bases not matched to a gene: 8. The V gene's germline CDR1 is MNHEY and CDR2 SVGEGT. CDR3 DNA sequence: TGTGCCAGCAGTCGACCTAGCGGGGTTCTCAATGAGCAGTTCTTC. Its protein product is CASSRPSGVLNEQFF.

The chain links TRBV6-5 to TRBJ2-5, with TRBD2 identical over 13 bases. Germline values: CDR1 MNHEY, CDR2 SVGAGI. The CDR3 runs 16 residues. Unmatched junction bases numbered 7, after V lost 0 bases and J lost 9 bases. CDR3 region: CASSYSRTSGSTSQYF. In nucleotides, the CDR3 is TGTGCCAGCAGTTACTCGAGGACTAGCGGGAGCACGTCCCAGTACTTC.

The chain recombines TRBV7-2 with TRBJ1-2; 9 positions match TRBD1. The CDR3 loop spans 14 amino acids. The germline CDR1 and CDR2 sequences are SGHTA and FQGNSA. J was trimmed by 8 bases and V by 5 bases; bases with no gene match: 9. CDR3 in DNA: TGTGCCAGCAGCCCAGGACAGGGGTCTCCAGGCTACACCTTC. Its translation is CASSPGQGSPGYTF. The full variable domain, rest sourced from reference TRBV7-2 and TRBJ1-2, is GAGVSQSPSNKVTEKGKDVELRCDPISGHTALYWYRQSLGQGLEFLIYFQGNSAPDKSGLPSDRFSAERTGGSVSTLTIQRTQQEDSAVYLCASSPGQGSPGYTFGSGTRLTVV.

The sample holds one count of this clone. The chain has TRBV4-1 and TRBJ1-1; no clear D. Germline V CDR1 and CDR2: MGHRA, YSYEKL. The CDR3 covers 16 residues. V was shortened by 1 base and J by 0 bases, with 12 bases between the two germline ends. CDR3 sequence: CASSQAGLGMNTEAFF. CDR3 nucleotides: TGCGCCAGCAGCCAAGCGGGATTGGGCATGAACACTGAAGCTTTCTTT.

CDR3 sequence (DNA): TGTGCCAGCAGCGTTACCCCGATGACAGTCCAAGAGACCCAGTACTTC. It specifies CASSVTPMTVQETQYF. The chain carries TRBV9 and TRBJ2-5; weak D call: TRBD1 (5 bases). Trimming removed 2 bases at V and 1 base at J, with 15 bases between. The CDR3 runs to 16 residues. Germline loops: CDR1 SGDLS, CDR2 YYNGEE.

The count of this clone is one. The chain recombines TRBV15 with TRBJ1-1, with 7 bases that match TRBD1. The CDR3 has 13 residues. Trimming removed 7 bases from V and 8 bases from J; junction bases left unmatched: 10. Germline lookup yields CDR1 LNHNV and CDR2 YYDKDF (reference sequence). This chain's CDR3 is CATTRQGVTEAFF. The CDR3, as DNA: TGTGCCACCACTAGACAGGGAGTAACCGAAGCTTTCTTT.

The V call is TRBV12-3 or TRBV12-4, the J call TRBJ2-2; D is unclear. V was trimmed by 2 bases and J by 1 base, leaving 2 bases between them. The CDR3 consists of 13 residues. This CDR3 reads CASSLQNTGELFF. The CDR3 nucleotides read TGTGCCAGCAGTTTACAGAACACCGGGGAGCTGTTTTTT.

CDR3 sequence reads: CASSPDRGAAFGPEAFF. The DNA for the CDR3 is TGTGCCAGCAGTCCGGACAGGGGGGCGGCATTTGGCCCTGAAGCTTTCTTT. This chain connects TRBV27 to TRBJ1-1; 10 bases agree with TRBD1. Germline CDR1 and CDR2: MNHEY and SMNVEV (reference sequence). The ends lost 5 bases at V and 6 bases at J; junction bases unmatched: 15. CDR3 size: 17 residues.

The CDR3 reads CASSSYRGSYEQYF. The CDR3 DNA is TGTGCCAGCAGTTCATACAGGGGATCCTACGAGCAGTACTTC. The genes are TRBV27 and TRBJ2-7, with 7 bases lining up with TRBD1. Trimming at V came to 4 bases and at J to 1 base, leaving 4 bases not matched to a gene. The V gene's germline CDR1 is MNHEY and CDR2 SMNVEV (reference sequence). The CDR3 contains 14 residues.